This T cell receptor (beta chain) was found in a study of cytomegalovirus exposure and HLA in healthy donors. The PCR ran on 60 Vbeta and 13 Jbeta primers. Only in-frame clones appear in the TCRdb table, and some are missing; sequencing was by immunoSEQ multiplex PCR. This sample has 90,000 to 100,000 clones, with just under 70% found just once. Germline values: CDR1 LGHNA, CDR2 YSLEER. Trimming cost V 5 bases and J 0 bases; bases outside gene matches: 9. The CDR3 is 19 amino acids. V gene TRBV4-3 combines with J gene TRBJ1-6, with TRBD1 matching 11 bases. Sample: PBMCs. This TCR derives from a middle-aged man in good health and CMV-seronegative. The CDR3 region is CASSSTGTGGSSYNSPLHF. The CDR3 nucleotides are TGCGCCAGCAGCTCTACCGGGACAGGGGGGAGCTCCTATAATTCACCCCTCCACTTT.